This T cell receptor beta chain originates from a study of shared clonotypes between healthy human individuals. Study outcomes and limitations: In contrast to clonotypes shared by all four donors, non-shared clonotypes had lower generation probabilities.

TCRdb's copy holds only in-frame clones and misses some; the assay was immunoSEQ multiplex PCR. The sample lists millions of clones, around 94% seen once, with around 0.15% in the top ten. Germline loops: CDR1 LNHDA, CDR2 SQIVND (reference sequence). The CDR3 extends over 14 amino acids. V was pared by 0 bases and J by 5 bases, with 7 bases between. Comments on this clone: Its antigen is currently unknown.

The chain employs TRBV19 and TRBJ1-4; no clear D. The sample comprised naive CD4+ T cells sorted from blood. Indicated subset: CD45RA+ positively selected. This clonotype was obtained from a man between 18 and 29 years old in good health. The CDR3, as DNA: TGTGCCAGTAGTATAGAGAGGAAGAATGAAAAACTGTTTTTT. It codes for CASSIERKNEKLFF.